The 31 T cell receptor beta chains in this list originate from one sample, sequenced in a study of blood T cell repertoires in COVID-19. Profiling relied on immunoSEQ multiplex PCR, and the TCRdb table lists in-frame clones only, not all of them. The repertoire holds about 240,000 clones, with 70% to 90% as singletons. What was sequenced was PBMCs or T cells enriched from blood (not recorded which). These receptors were collected from a woman between 40 and 55 years old with acute COVID-19.

The gene calls are TRBV5-1 and TRBJ2-2; the D is unclear. Per the germline V gene, CDR1 is SGHRS and CDR2 is YFSETQ. Trimming pared 4 bases from V and 2 bases from J, leaving 3 bases between. The CDR3 sequence is 12 residues long. The CDR3 nucleotides are TGCGCCAGCAGCCAAAACACCGGGGAGCTGTTTTTT. Residues: CASSQNTGELFF.

The chain carries TRBV11-2 and TRBJ2-1; D unclear. The CDR3 consists of 15 residues. CDR1 SGHAT and CDR2 FQNNGV come from the germline V gene. V was clipped by 5 bases and J by 1 base, with 12 bases between them. The CDR3 protein is CASSGGGLSYNEQFF. The CDR3 DNA is TGTGCCAGCAGCGGCGGCGGTCTATCCTACAATGAGCAGTTCTTC.

The chain recombines TRBV6-1 with TRBJ1-5, with TRBD1 matching 9 bases. CDR1 and CDR2 from the germline V gene are MNHNS and SASEGT. V lost 2 bases to trimming and J lost 9 bases; unmatched junction nucleotides: 14. This CDR3 comprises 17 residues. The CDR3 reads CASSESRRGQGWPPQHF. The CDR3 DNA reads as TGTGCCAGCAGTGAATCTCGCCGAGGACAGGGGTGGCCGCCCCAGCATTTT.

A few counts support this clone. The CDR3 sequence: CASSERRQGYGYTF. For the CDR3, the DNA is TGTGCCAGCAGTGAACGTAGACAGGGTTATGGCTACACCTTC. The J gene is TRBJ1-2, the V gene TRBV25-1, with 7 bases lining up with TRBD1. From germline, CDR1 is MGHDK and CDR2 SYGVNS. The V segment lost 2 bases and the J segment 5 bases; nucleotides outside the gene matches: 5. The CDR3 length is 14 residues.

J is TRBJ2-3 and V is TRBV28, with unresolved D. CDR3 length equals 11 residues. CDR1 and CDR2 from the germline V gene are MDHEN and SYDVKM. With 4 bases removed from V and 4 bases from J, the gap between germline ends came to 3 bases. The CDR3 DNA sequence: TGTGCCAGCAGTTCAGCAGATACGCAGTATTTT. It codes for CASSSADTQYF. The entire variable domain, with the rest obtained from reference TRBV28 and TRBJ2-3, is as follows: DVKVTQSSRYLVKRTGEKVFLECVQDMDHENMFWYRQDPGLGLRLIYFSYDVKMKEKGDIPEGYSVSREKKERFSLILESASTNQTSMYLCASSSADTQYFGPGTRLTVL.

The chain combines TRBV5-1 with TRBJ1-2; 7 nucleotides match TRBD1. CDR1 and CDR2 from the germline V gene are SGHRS and YFSETQ. The CDR3 loop spans 13 amino acids. Trimming at V came to 5 bases and at J to 6 bases, leaving 7 bases not matched to a gene. CDR3 DNA: TGCGCCAGCAGGCTAAAAGGGGGCGATGGCTACACCTTC. Translating it yields CASRLKGGDGYTF.

CDR3 protein: CASGLNSPLHF. The CDR3 DNA reads TGTGCTAGTGGGTTAAATTCACCCCTCCACTTT. V gene TRBV12-5 combines with J gene TRBJ1-6, with D unclear. This CDR3 has 11 amino acids. Germline V CDR1 and CDR2: LGHNT, FRNRAP. Trimming took off 6 bases at V and 7 bases at J, with 4 bases between the two ends.

With respect to this clone: The identical CDR3 is also encoded by other nucleotide sequences in the sample. The V gene is TRBV5-1, the J gene TRBJ1-1; unclear D gene. The germline V and J ends were trimmed by 1 base and 1 base, with 5 bases remaining between them. CDR3 length: 13 residues. The germline V gene encodes CDR1 SGHRS and CDR2 YFSETQ. The CDR3: CASSLTANTEAFF. In DNA, the CDR3 is TGCGCCAGCAGCTTGACAGCGAACACTGAAGCTTTCTTT.

This chain links TRBV4-1 with TRBJ1-1; perhaps TRBD1 as D (5 bases). V lost 1 base to trimming and J lost 0 bases, with 6 bases between them. The CDR3 runs to 14 residues. Germline-derived CDR1 and CDR2 are MGHRA and YSYEKL. Written as DNA, the CDR3 is TGCGCCAGCAGCCAAGGACAGATGAACACTGAAGCTTTCTTT. Its protein product is CASSQGQMNTEAFF.

CDR3 coding DNA: TGTGCCAGCAGCTCTTCGGACAGGGGTGGCTATGGCTACACCTTC. The encoded protein is CASSSSDRGGYGYTF. This chain connects TRBV7-9 to TRBJ1-2, with 9 bases identical to TRBD1. CDR1 and CDR2 from the germline V gene are SEHNR and FQNEAQ (reference sequence). With V trimmed by 4 bases and J by 4 bases, 7 bases remained unmatched. This CDR3 region has 15 residues.

The V call is TRBV30, the J call TRBJ2-2; D is possibly TRBD1 (5 bases). Germline V CDR1 and CDR2: GTSNPN, SVGIG (reference sequence). This CDR3 has 18 amino acids. V was pared by 0 bases and J by 4 bases, with 21 bases between. As DNA, the CDR3 is TGTGCCTGGAGTGTATTGGGTTCCCCCACAGGCCCCACCGGGGAGCTGTTTTTT. Translated, it gives CAWSVLGSPTGPTGELFF.

The gene calls are TRBV9 and TRBJ2-3, with D uncertain. CDR1 is SGDLS and CDR2 is YYNGEE in the germline V gene. This CDR3 is 15 amino acids long. Trimming pared 2 bases from V and 1 base from J, leaving 11 bases between. The CDR3 DNA is TGTGCCAGCAGCGTCTACGGAGAGGGCACAGATACGCAGTATTTT. Its protein is CASSVYGEGTDTQYF.

This CDR3 reads CASSNTGGWGYTF. DNA for the CDR3: TGTGCCAGCAGCAATACAGGGGGCTGGGGCTACACCTTC. The V call is TRBV5-4, the J call TRBJ1-2, with 9 bases lining up with TRBD1. Germline CDR1 reads SGHNT; CDR2 reads YYREEE (reference sequence). J lost 8 bases, V lost 4 bases, and 6 bases had no gene match. This CDR3 spans 13 amino acids.

This sequence joins TRBV9 and TRBJ2-1; tentative D call: TRBD2 (6 bases). CDR3 length equals 17 residues. Deletions cut 4 bases from V and 6 bases from J, with 23 bases between. From germline, CDR1 is SGDLS and CDR2 YYNGEE. DNA of the CDR3: TGTGCCAGCAGCCGGGACTTTGGTAGGGTTGGTGGCAATGAGCAGTTCTTC. Amino acids: CASSRDFGRVGGNEQFF. Full variable domain (outside the CDR3, taken from reference TRBV9 and TRBJ2-1): DSGVTQTPKHLITATGQRVTLRCSPRSGDLSVYWYQQSLDQGLQFLIQYYNGEERAKGNILERFSAQQFPDLHSELNLSSLELGDSALYFCASSRDFGRVGGNEQFFGPGTRLTVL.

V and J are TRBV30 and TRBJ2-1; 12 nucleotides match TRBD2. CDR3 length equals 16 residues. The V gene's germline CDR1 is GTSNPN and CDR2 SVGIG (reference sequence). J was trimmed by 8 bases and V by 1 base; bases with no gene match: 9. The CDR3 loop reads CAWSGRLAGVGDEQFF. The CDR3, as DNA: TGTGCCTGGAGTGGAAGACTAGCGGGAGTAGGGGATGAGCAGTTCTTC.

The chain is built from TRBV11-3 and TRBJ2-5; D is perhaps TRBD2 (6 bases). This CDR3 is built from 16 residues. Germline CDR1 is SGHNT and CDR2 is YENEEA. The ends were cut back, 2 bases at V and 0 bases at J, with 13 bases in the middle. CDR3 coding DNA: TGTGCCAGCAGCTTAAGTGTTAGCGGAGACCAAGAGACCCAGTACTTC. Its protein product is CASSLSVSGDQETQYF.

The V and J genes are TRBV9 and TRBJ2-2; D is possibly TRBD1 (6 bases). CDR3 length: 16 residues. CDR1 and CDR2 from the germline V gene are SGDLS and YYNGEE. V lost 0 bases and J 3 bases, leaving 12 bases between the germline ends. The CDR3 DNA reads TGTGCCAGCAGCGTAGCTCCAACAGGGTACACCGGGGAGCTGTTTTTT. This codes for CASSVAPTGYTGELFF.

This clone was found a few times. V and J are TRBV19 and TRBJ1-4, with D possibly matching TRBD1 (6 bases). CDR1 is LNHDA, CDR2 SQIVND, per germline (reference sequence). The CDR3 consists of 14 residues. Trimming cost V 5 bases and J 6 bases, with 13 bases left between them. In DNA form, the CDR3 reads TGTGCCAGTAGTTCACAGGGAGGGGATGAAAAACTGTTTTTT. Amino acid sequence: CASSSQGGDEKLFF.

This rearrangement joins TRBV19 to TRBJ2-1; D is ambiguous. Germline CDR1 reads LNHDA; CDR2 reads SQIVND (reference sequence). V was cut by 2 bases and J by 9 bases, with 11 bases left in between. CDR3 length equals 13 residues. CDR3 sequence reads: CASSIRLDSEQFF. The CDR3 region has the DNA TGTGCCAGTAGTATACGGTTAGATAGTGAGCAGTTCTTC.

This clone came up once. The chain joins TRBV19 to TRBJ2-3; a weak D match, TRBD2 (5 bases). Germline V lookup: CDR1 LNHDA, CDR2 SQIVND (reference sequence). The ends were cut back, 3 bases at V and 2 bases at J, with 6 bases in the middle. This CDR3 spans 13 amino acids. For the CDR3, the DNA is TGTGCCAGTAGTATCGGGAACACAGATACGCAGTATTTT. It encodes CASSIGNTDTQYF.

V is TRBV30 and J is TRBJ2-7, with D possibly matching TRBD2 (6 bases). This CDR3 spans 14 amino acids. Trimming pared 2 bases from V and 2 bases from J, leaving 13 bases between. Germline V gives CDR1 GTSNPN, CDR2 SVGIG (reference sequence). The DNA for the CDR3 is TGTGCCTGGAGTATGGCGGGACGCCCCTACGAGCAGTACTTC. Amino acid sequence: CAWSMAGRPYEQYF. Drawing the rest from reference TRBV30 and TRBJ2-7, the complete variable domain is SQTIHQWPATLVQPVGSPLSLECTVEGTSNPNLYWYRQAAGRGLQLLFYSVGIGQISSEVPQNLSASRPQDRQFILSSKKLLLSDSGFYLCAWSMAGRPYEQYFGPGTRLTVT.

This chain connects TRBV10-3 to TRBJ2-2; D is unclear. V lost 3 bases to trimming and J lost 1 base, with 3 bases between them. The CDR3 is 13 residues long. Germline CDR1 reads ENHRY; CDR2 reads SYGVKD. CDR3 nucleotide sequence: TGTGCCATCAGTGACATGAACACCGGGGAGCTGTTTTTT. Protein product: CAISDMNTGELFF.

This clone has a single count. The V gene is TRBV7-9, the J gene TRBJ2-2; TRBD1 matches at 9 bases. There are 15 residues in the CDR3. CDR1 SEHNR and CDR2 FQNEAQ come from the germline V gene (reference sequence). Trimming took 1 base from V and 3 from J; bases not matched to a gene: 0. The CDR3 sequence: CASSLDRGHTGELFF. The DNA for the CDR3 is TGTGCCAGCAGCTTAGACAGGGGGCACACCGGGGAGCTGTTTTTT. Together with reference TRBV7-9 and TRBJ2-2, the CDR3 gives the full variable domain: DTGVSQNPRHKITKRGQNVTFRCDPISEHNRLYWYRQTLGQGPEFLTYFQNEAQLEKSRLLSDRFSAERPKGSFSTLEIQRTEQGDSAMYLCASSLDRGHTGELFFGEGSRLTVL.

The rearrangement uses TRBV4-1 and TRBJ1-2; unclear D gene. Germline assignment: CDR1 MGHRA and CDR2 YSYEKL. CDR3 length: 13 residues. With 5 bases removed from V and 8 bases from J, the gap between germline ends came to 15 bases. CDR3 nucleotides: TGCGCCAGCAGCAAACCGGGGTTCTACGGCTACACCTTC. Residues: CASSKPGFYGYTF.

This chain uses TRBV30 with TRBJ1-2, with 7 bases lining up with TRBD1. Per germline, CDR1 GTSNPN and CDR2 SVGIG (reference sequence). Trimming at V came to 4 bases and at J to 5 bases, leaving 13 bases not matched to a gene. The CDR3 has 15 amino acids. The CDR3 loop reads CAWIPTDRDTYGYTF. CDR3 DNA sequence: TGTGCCTGGATACCTACTGACAGGGATACGTATGGCTACACCTTC.

This clone occurred once. The rearrangement joins TRBV11-3 to TRBJ2-5, with D maybe TRBD1 (5 bases). CDR3 length equals 14 residues. V lost 5 bases, J lost 5 bases, and 15 bases lay in between. Germline assignment: CDR1 SGHNT and CDR2 YENEEA. This CDR3 reads CASSMRQIGETQYF. The CDR3, as DNA: TGTGCCAGCAGCATGAGACAGATCGGGGAGACCCAGTACTTC.

The chain couples TRBV5-5 to TRBJ2-7, with 10 bases that match TRBD1. The V gene end was trimmed by 1 base and the J gene end by 5 bases; junction bases not matched to a gene: 6. From germline, CDR1 is SGHKS and CDR2 YYEKEE (reference sequence). This CDR3 has 15 residues. In nucleotides, the CDR3 is TGTGCCAGCAGCTTGACCGGGACAGGGGTCCACGAGCAGTACTTC. It specifies CASSLTGTGVHEQYF. The complete variable domain, with remaining parts taken from reference TRBV5-5 and TRBJ2-7, reads DAGVTQSPTHLIKTRGQQVTLRCSPISGHKSVSWYQQVLGQGPQFIFQYYEKEERGRGNFPDRFSARQFPNYSSELNVNALLLGDSALYLCASSLTGTGVHEQYFGPGTRLTVT.

The rearrangement links TRBV11-2 to TRBJ1-1, with a possible D match to TRBD1 (6 bases). CDR1 is SGHAT and CDR2 is FQNNGV in the germline V gene. This CDR3 has 17 amino acids. Trimming removed 2 bases from V and 0 bases from J, with 16 bases in between. The CDR3 DNA reads TGTGCCAGCAGCTTAAAGGACAGACAAATCATGAACACTGAAGCTTTCTTT. It encodes CASSLKDRQIMNTEAFF. Complete variable domain (other parts from reference TRBV11-2 and TRBJ1-1): EAGVAQSPRYKIIEKRQSVAFWCNPISGHATLYWYQQILGQGPKLLIQFQNNGVVDDSQLPKDRFSAERLKGVDSTLKIQPAKLEDSAVYLCASSLKDRQIMNTEAFFGQGTRLTVV.

This CDR3 reads CASGTGSTYEQYF. For the CDR3, the DNA is TGCGCCAGCGGGACAGGTTCGACGTACGAGCAGTACTTC. The chain uses TRBV5-1 and TRBJ2-7; 8 bases align to TRBD1. The CDR3 consists of 13 residues. From germline, CDR1 is SGHRS and CDR2 YFSETQ. Germline trimming cut 7 bases from V and 4 bases from J; bases unmatched to any gene: 7.

The chain has TRBV6-5 and TRBJ1-6, with 8 nucleotides matching TRBD1. CDR3 length: 14 amino acids. Germline V gene lookup returns CDR1 MNHEY and CDR2 SVGAGI. Germline trimming cut 6 bases from V and 5 bases from J; bases unmatched to any gene: 3. CDR3 sequence reads: CASRGTGDNSPLHF. The CDR3, as DNA: TGTGCCAGCAGGGGGACAGGCGATAATTCACCCCTCCACTTT.

The chain uses TRBV6-5 and TRBJ1-6; a weak D match, TRBD1 (5 bases). CDR3 length: 14 residues. Trimming removed 5 bases at V and 7 bases at J, with 12 bases between. The V gene's germline CDR1 is MNHEY and CDR2 SVGAGI. The DNA of the CDR3 is TGTGCCAGCAGTCTAGACAGCTTAAATTCACCCCTCCACTTT. Residues: CASSLDSLNSPLHF.